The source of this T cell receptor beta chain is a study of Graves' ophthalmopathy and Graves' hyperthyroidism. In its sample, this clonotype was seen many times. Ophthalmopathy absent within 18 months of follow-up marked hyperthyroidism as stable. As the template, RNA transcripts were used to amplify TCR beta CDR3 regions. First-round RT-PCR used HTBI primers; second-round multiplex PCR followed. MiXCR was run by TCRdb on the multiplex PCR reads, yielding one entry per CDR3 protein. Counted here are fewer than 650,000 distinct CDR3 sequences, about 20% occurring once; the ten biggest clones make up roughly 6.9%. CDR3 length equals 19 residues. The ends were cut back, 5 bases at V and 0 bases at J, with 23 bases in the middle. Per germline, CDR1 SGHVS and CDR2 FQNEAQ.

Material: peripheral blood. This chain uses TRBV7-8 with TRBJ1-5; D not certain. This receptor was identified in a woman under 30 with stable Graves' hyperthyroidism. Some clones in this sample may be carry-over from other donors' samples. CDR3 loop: CASSQGSGSSRYSNQPQHF. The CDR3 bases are TGTGCCAGCAGCCAAGGGTCTGGGTCGTCGAGGTATAGCAATCAGCCCCAGCATTTT.